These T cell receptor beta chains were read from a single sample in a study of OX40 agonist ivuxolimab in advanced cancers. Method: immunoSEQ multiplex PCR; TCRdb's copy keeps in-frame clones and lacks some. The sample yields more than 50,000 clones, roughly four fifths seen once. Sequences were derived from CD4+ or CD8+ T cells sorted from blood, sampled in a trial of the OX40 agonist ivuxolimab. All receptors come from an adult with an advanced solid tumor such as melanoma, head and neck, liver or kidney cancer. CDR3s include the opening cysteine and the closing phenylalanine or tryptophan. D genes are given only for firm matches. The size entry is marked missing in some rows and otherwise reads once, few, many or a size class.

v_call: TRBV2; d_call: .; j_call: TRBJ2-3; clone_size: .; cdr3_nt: TGTGCCAGTATCGGGGGGCGCACAGATACGCAGTATTTT; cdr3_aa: CASIGGRTDTQYF
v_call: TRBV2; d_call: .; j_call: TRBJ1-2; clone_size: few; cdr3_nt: TGTGCCAGCAGTGAAGAGCCCTCCCCCTTGGGCTACACCTTC; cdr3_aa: CASSEEPSPLGYTF
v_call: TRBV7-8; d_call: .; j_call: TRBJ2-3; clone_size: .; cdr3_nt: TGTGCCAGCAGCCTCCTCAATACGCAGTATTTT; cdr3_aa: CASSLLNTQYF
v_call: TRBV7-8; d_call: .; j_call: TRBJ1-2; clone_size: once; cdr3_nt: TGTGCCAGCAGCTTAGACGGGGGCTTAGGGTATGGCTACACCTTC; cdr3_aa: CASSLDGGLGYGYTF
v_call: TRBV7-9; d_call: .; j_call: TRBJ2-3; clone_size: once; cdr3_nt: TGTGCCAGCAGCTTAGCTGCGGCGGGGAACACAGATACGCAGTATTTT; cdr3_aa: CASSLAAAGNTDTQYF
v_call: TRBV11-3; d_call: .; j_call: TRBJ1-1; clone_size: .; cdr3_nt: TGTGCCAGCAGCCCCCGACGGGGTGAAGCTTTCTTT; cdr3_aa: CASSPRRGEAFF
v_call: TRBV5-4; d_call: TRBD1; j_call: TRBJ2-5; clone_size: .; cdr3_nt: TGTGCCAGCAGCTTATACAGGGGCAGCGAGACCCAGTACTTC; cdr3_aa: CASSLYRGSETQYF
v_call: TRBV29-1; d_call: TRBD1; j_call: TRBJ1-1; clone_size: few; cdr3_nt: TGCAGCGTTAGGACAGGGAAGATGAACACTGAAGCTTTCTTT; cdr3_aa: CSVRTGKMNTEAFF
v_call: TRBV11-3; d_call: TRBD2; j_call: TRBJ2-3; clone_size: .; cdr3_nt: TGTGCCAGCAGCTCGGGACTAGCGTCAGATACGCAGTATTTT; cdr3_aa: CASSSGLASDTQYF
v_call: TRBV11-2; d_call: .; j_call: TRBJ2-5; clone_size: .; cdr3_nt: TGTGCCAGCAGCCTGGGACGGCGAGAGACCCAGTACTTC; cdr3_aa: CASSLGRRETQYF
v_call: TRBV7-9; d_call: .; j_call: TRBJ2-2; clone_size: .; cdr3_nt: TGTGCGCCCGGGAAGAACACCGGGGAGCTGTTTTTT; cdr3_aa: CAPGKNTGELFF
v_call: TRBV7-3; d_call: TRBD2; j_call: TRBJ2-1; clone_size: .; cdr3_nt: TGTGCCAGCAGCTTAAATGCGGGGGGTGATGAGCAGTTCTTC; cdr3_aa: CASSLNAGGDEQFF
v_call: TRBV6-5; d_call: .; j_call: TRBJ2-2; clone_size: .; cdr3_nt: TGTGCCAGCAGTAAGGACAGTGTAATAGGGGAGCTGTTTTTT; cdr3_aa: CASSKDSVIGELFF
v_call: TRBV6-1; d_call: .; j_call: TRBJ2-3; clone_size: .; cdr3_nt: TGTGCCAGCAGTCAGTCGGCCGGGGTCCCAGATACGCAGTATTTT; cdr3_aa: CASSQSAGVPDTQYF
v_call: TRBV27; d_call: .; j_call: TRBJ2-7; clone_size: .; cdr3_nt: TGTGCCAGCAGTTTACGAGGGACGAGCTCCTACGAGCAGTACTTC; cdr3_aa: CASSLRGTSSYEQYF
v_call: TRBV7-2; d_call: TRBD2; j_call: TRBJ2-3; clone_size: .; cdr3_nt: TGTGCCAGCAGCTTTAGCGGGGGGGCGAGTGGTACGCAGTATTTT; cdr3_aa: CASSFSGGASGTQYF